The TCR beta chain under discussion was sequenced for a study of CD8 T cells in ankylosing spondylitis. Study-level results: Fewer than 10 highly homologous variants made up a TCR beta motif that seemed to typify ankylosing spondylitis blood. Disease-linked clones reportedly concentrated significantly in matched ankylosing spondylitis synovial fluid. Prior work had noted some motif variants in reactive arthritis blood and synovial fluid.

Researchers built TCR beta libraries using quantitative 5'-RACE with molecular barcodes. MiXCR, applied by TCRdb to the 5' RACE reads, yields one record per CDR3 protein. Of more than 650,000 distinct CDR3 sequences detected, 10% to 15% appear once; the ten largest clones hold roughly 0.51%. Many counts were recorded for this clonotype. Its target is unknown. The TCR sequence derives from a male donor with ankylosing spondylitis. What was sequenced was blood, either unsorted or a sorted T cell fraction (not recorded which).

The CDR3 loop is CSVEVRDRPYEQYF. The CDR3 coding sequence is TGCAGCGTTGAAGTGCGGGACAGACCCTACGAGCAGTACTTC. The J gene is TRBJ2-7, the V gene TRBV29-1; weak D call: TRBD1 (7 bases). The CDR3 length is 14 residues. V lost 1 base to trimming and J lost 2 bases, with 12 bases between them. Germline V CDR1 and CDR2: SQVTM, ANQGSEA.